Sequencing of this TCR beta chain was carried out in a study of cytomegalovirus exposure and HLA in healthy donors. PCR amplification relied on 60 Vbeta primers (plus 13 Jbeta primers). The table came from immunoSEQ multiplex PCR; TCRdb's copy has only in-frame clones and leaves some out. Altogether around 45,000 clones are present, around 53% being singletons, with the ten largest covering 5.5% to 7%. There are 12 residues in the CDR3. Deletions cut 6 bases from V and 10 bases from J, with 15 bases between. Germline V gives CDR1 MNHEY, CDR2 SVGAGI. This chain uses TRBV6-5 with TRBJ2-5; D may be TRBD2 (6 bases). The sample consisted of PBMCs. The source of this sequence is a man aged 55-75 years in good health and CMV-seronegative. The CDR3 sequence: CASSPLGEVQYF. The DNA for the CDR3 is TGTGCCAGCAGCCCCCTGGGGGAGGTCCAGTACTTC.